This TCR beta chain was documented in a study of cytomegalovirus exposure and HLA in healthy donors. The wider study: The same platform as the roughly 630 first-cohort repertoires was used for the 110 or so validation repertoires, a later analysis reported. Study-wide findings and caveats: CMV antigen specificity was confirmed in vitro for a few CMV-associated chains.

Profiled with immunoSEQ multiplex PCR; TCRdb holds only in-frame clones, not every one. The repertoire holds about 130,000 clones, around nine tenths seen once, with 1.5% to 2.5% in the top ten. On this clone itself: As yet, its antigen is unknown.

The CDR3 contains 15 residues. CDR1 SGHTA and CDR2 FQGNSA come from the germline V gene. With 5 bases clipped from V and 2 bases from J, the junction kept 7 bases outside the gene matches. Sequenced sample: PBMCs. The chain couples TRBV7-2 to TRBJ2-7; TRBD1 agrees at 9 bases. The origin of this receptor is a woman under 30 in good health and CMV-seronegative. CDR3 amino acids: CASSTQGAGPYEQYF. CDR3 bases: TGTGCCAGCAGCACACAGGGGGCGGGTCCCTACGAGCAGTACTTC.